The present TCR beta chain was sequenced within a study of regulatory T cells in long-lasting Graves disease. Across the study: Duration of antithyroid drug therapy among newly diagnosed Graves' patients was under 3 months. General study results and limits: Exclusively peripheral blood, rather than thyroid tissue, was studied. Relative to newly diagnosed Graves' patients, persistent ones had lower TCR diversity.

For TCR beta, libraries came from iRepertoire HTBI primers and Arm-PCR of CDR3 regions. TCRdb re-called the multiplex PCR reads through MiXCR, storing one row per CDR3 protein. The sample has hundreds of thousands of distinct CDR3 sequences; 15% to 20% are singletons. A remark on this clonotype: Its specificity is unknown.

The time point was: newly diagnosed GD, antithyroid drugs for less than 3 months. The TCR library used RNA extracted from PBMCs. This sample also appeared in a second study, on T cells in Graves' hyperthyroidism and ophthalmopathy. That source adds: The study left out patients who had uncontrolled infection, other autoimmune disease, pregnancy or lactation.

This clonotype originated in a woman aged 40-65 years with Graves disease. This specimen consisted of peripheral blood mononuclear cells (PBMCs), obtained at new diagnosis, from a patient treated with antithyroid drugs.

CDR3 DNA sequence: TGTGCCAGCAGCCCGCCGGGACCCACACTCTATGGCTACACCTTC. The encoded protein is CASSPPGPTLYGYTF. V is TRBV4-2 and J is TRBJ1-2, with D possibly TRBD1 on 5 matching bases. The CDR3 is 15 amino acids. The V and J ends lost 4 bases and 4 bases respectively, with 16 bases between them. Per germline, CDR1 LGHNA and CDR2 YNFKEQ.